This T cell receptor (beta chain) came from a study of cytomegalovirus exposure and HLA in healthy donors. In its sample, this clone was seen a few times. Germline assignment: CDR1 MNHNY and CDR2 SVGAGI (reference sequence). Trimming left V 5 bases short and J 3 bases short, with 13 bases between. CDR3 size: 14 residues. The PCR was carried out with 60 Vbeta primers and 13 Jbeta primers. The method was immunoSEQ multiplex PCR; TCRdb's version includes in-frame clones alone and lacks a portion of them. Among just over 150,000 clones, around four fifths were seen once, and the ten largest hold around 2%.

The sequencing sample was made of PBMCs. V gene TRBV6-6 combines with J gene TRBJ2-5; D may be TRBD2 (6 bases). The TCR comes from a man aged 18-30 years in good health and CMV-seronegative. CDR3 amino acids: CASSRQSGEETQYF. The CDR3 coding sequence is TGTGCCAGCAGTCGCCAGTCGGGAGAAGAGACCCAGTACTTC.